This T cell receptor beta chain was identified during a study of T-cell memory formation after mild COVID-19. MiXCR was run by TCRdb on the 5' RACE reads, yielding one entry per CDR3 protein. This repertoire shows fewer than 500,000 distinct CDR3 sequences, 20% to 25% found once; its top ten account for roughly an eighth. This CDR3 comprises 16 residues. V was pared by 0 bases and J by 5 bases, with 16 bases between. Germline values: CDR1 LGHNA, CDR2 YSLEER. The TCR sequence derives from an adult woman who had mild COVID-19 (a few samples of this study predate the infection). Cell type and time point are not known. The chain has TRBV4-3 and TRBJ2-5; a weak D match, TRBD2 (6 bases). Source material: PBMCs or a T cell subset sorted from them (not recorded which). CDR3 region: CASSQDRSSAGETQYF. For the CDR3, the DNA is TGCGCCAGCAGCCAAGATAGGTCTAGCGCGGGTGAGACCCAGTACTTC.